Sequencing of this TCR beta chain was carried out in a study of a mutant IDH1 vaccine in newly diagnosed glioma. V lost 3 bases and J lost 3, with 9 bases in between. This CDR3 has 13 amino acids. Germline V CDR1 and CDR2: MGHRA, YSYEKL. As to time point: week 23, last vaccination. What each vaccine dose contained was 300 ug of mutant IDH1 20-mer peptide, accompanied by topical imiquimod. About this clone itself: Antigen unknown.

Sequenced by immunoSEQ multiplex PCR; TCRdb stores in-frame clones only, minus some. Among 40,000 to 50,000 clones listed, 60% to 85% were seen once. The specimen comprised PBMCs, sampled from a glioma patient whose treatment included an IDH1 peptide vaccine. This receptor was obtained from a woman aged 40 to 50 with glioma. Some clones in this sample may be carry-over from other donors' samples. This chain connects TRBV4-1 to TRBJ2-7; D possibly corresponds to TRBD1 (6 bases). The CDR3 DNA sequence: TGCGCCAGCAGCCATTTACAGGGCTACGAGCAGTACTTC. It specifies CASSHLQGYEQYF.